Listed below are T cell receptor beta chains from one sample, sequenced in a study of blood T cell repertoires in COVID-19. Profiled with immunoSEQ multiplex PCR; TCRdb holds only in-frame clones, not every one. The sample carries 120,000 or so clones, more than 70% recorded once. Sequencing was done on a sample of peripheral blood. Receptors were obtained from an elderly man with active or convalescent COVID-19. Both conserved end residues are part of each CDR3. Each record gives: J gene, V gene, D gene, clone size, CDR3 DNA, CDR3 protein. D genes are given only for firm matches. Some rows have no size entry. The others give once, few or many, or a class for an expanded clone.

j_call: TRBJ1-5
v_call: TRBV6-6
d_call: TRBD1
clone_size: -
cdr3_nt: TGTGCCAGCAGTTATTTGGGACAGAGCAATCAGCCCCAGCATTTT
cdr3_aa: CASSYLGQSNQPQHF

j_call: TRBJ2-1
v_call: TRBV7-2
d_call: TRBD2
clone_size: -
cdr3_nt: TGTGCCAGCAGCTCTCCGCGGGGGGGCAATGAGCAGTTCTTC
cdr3_aa: CASSSPRGGNEQFF

j_call: TRBJ2-4
v_call: TRBV18
d_call: TRBD2
clone_size: -
cdr3_nt: TGTGCCAGCTCACCACCGGGACTAGCGGACATTCAGTACTTC
cdr3_aa: CASSPPGLADIQYF

j_call: TRBJ1-3
v_call: TRBV7-2
d_call: -
clone_size: -
cdr3_nt: TGTGCCAGCAGCAAGACCGGGTCTTTAATAGGAAACACCATATATTTT
cdr3_aa: CASSKTGSLIGNTIYF

j_call: TRBJ2-7
v_call: TRBV25-1
d_call: -
clone_size: -
cdr3_nt: TGTGCCACCAAATACGAGCAGTACTTC
cdr3_aa: CATKYEQYF

j_call: TRBJ1-5
v_call: TRBV19
d_call: -
clone_size: -
cdr3_nt: TGTGCCAGTAGTATTGGGGCAGGTAATCAGCCCCAGCATTTT
cdr3_aa: CASSIGAGNQPQHF

j_call: TRBJ2-3
v_call: TRBV7-2
d_call: TRBD2
clone_size: -
cdr3_nt: TGTGCCTGCTCAGCGGGGCCCAACCCGACTAGCACAGATACGCAGTATTTT
cdr3_aa: CACSAGPNPTSTDTQYF

j_call: TRBJ1-1
v_call: TRBV2
d_call: TRBD1
clone_size: -
cdr3_nt: TGTGCCAGCAGCGACGTGGCCATATTGACAGGGTATGCTGAAGCTTTCTTT
cdr3_aa: CASSDVAILTGYAEAFF

j_call: TRBJ2-1
v_call: TRBV4-3
d_call: -
clone_size: -
cdr3_nt: TGCGCCAGCAGCCAGGGCTACTACAATGAGCAGTTCTTC
cdr3_aa: CASSQGYYNEQFF

j_call: TRBJ2-7
v_call: TRBV4-1
d_call: -
clone_size: -
cdr3_nt: TGCGCCAGCAGCCAAGAAAGGCAGGGGCTCTACGAGCAGTACTTC
cdr3_aa: CASSQERQGLYEQYF

j_call: TRBJ1-1
v_call: TRBV6-6
d_call: -
clone_size: -
cdr3_nt: TGTGCCAGCAGTTACTCTGTCGAGTTGAACACTGAAGCTTTCTTT
cdr3_aa: CASSYSVELNTEAFF

j_call: TRBJ2-5
v_call: TRBV5-1
d_call: -
clone_size: -
cdr3_nt: TGCGCCAGCAGCAAAGACAGAACCCAAGAGACCCAGTACTTC
cdr3_aa: CASSKDRTQETQYF

j_call: TRBJ1-4
v_call: TRBV25-1
d_call: -
clone_size: -
cdr3_nt: TGTGCCAGCAGTGCAAACAGCCGTAATGAAAAACTGTTTTTT
cdr3_aa: CASSANSRNEKLFF

j_call: TRBJ2-5
v_call: TRBV4-3
d_call: -
clone_size: -
cdr3_nt: TGCGCCAGCAGCCAAGATTCAGTGACACAGGTGGTCGCCCAGTACTTC
cdr3_aa: CASSQDSVTQVVAQYF

j_call: TRBJ2-5
v_call: TRBV5-1
d_call: -
clone_size: once
cdr3_nt: TGCGCCAGCAGCTTGGCCCCCGGGAGCGAGACCCAGTACTTC
cdr3_aa: CASSLAPGSETQYF

j_call: TRBJ1-2
v_call: TRBV5-6
d_call: -
clone_size: -
cdr3_nt: TGTGCCAGCAGCTCACTGGACAGTAACTACACCTTC
cdr3_aa: CASSSLDSNYTF

j_call: TRBJ2-5
v_call: TRBV7-9
d_call: -
clone_size: -
cdr3_nt: TGTGCCAGCAGACGAGACAGTTACCAAGAGACCCAGTACTTC
cdr3_aa: CASRRDSYQETQYF